This entry describes one T cell receptor beta chain. Deletions cut 0 bases from V and 3 bases from J, with 7 bases between. The CDR3 runs 13 residues. CDR1 and CDR2 (germline): SGDLS, YYNGEE. In the study's own analysis: Amplification of reference gene primers was used by the study to estimate nucleated cell counts. Clones were sequenced by immunoSEQ multiplex PCR, and TCRdb holds only the in-frame ones, with some missing. That table supplies the V and J calls and clone size; D and trimming were determined from the DNA. The profile shows about 84,000 clones, approximately 78% of them singletons. The sample comes from a study of blood T cell repertoires in COVID-19. The wider study: The United States, Italy and Spain provided the acute and convalescent COVID-19 samples. PBMCs, B-cell-depleted T cells, or T cells were the source of the cDNA or gDNA that made up the material.

The chain recombines TRBV9 with TRBJ2-7; D might be TRBD1 (5 bases). Sequencing used peripheral blood. This clonotype was obtained from a woman of 80 years or more with acute or convalescent COVID-19. The CDR3 DNA follows: TGTGCCAGCAGCGTAGTCGACAGCTACGAGCAGTACTTC. As protein: CASSVVDSYEQYF.